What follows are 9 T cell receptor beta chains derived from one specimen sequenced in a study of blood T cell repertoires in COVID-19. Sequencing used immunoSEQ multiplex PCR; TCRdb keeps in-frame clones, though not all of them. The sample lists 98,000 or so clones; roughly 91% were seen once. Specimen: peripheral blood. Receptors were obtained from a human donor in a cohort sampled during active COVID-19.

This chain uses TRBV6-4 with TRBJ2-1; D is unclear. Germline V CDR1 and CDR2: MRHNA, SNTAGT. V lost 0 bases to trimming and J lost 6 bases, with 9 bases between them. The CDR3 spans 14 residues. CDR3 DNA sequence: TGTGCCAGCAGTGACTCATTGGGCGTCAATGAGCAGTTCTTC. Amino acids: CASSDSLGVNEQFF.

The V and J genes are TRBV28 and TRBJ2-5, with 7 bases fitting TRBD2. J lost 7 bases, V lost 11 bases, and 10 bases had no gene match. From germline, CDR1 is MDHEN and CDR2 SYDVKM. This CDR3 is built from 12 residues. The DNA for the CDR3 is TGTGCCGGGGGGGTGTCCGGGACGACCCAGTACTTC. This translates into CAGGVSGTTQYF.

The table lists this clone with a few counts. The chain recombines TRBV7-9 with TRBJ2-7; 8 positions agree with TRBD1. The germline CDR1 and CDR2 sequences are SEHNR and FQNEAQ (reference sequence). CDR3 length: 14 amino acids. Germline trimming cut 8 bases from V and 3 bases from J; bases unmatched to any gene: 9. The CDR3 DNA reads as TGTGCCAGCCTTACACCGGGACAGGACTACGAGCAGTACTTC. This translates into CASLTPGQDYEQYF.

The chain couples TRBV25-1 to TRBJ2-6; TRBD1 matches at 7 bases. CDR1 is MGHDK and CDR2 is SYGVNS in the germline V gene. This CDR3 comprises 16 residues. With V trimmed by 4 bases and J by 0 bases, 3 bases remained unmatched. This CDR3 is CASSGGDSSGANVLTF. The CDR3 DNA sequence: TGTGCCAGCAGTGGAGGGGACAGCTCTGGGGCCAACGTCCTGACTTTC.

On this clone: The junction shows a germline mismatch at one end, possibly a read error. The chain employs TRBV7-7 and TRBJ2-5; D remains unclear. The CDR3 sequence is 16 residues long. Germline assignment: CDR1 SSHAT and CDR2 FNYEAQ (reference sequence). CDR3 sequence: CASSPTSRWAQETQYF. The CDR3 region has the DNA TGTGCTAGCAGCCCAACCTCCCGATGGGCACAAGAGACCCAGTACTTC.

CDR3 nucleotide sequence: TGTGCCAGCAGCTTAGACAGCCTGGGCACTGAAGCTTTCTTT. Translation gives CASSLDSLGTEAFF. The genes are TRBV7-8 and TRBJ1-1; D remains unclear. Trimming took off 1 base at V and 4 bases at J, with 10 bases between the two ends. Germline CDR1 is SGHVS and CDR2 is FQNEAQ. This CDR3 is built from 14 residues.

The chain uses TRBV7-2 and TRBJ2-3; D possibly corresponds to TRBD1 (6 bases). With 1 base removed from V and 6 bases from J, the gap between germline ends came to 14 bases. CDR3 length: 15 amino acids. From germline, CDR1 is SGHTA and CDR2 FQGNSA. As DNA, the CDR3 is TGTGCCAGCAGCTTAGAGGGTGGACAGTTTGATACGCAGTATTTT. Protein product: CASSLEGGQFDTQYF. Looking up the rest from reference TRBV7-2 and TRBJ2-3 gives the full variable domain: GAGVSQSPSNKVTEKGKDVELRCDPISGHTALYWYRQSLGQGLEFLIYFQGNSAPDKSGLPSDRFSAERTGGSVSTLTIQRTQQEDSAVYLCASSLEGGQFDTQYFGPGTRLTVL.

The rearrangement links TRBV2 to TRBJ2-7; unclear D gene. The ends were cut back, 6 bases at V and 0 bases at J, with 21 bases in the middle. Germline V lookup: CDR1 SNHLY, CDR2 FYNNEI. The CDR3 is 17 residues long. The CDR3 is CASRPAGARPSSYEQYF. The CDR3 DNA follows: TGTGCCAGCAGGCCCGCAGGCGCCAGGCCAAGCTCCTACGAGCAGTACTTC.

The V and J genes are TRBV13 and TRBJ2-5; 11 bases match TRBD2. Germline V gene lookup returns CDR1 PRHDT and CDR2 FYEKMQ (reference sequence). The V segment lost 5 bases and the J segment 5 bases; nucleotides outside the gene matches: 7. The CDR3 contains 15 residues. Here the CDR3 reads CASSPRSGGAETQYF. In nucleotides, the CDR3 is TGTGCCAGCAGCCCCCGTAGCGGGGGGGCGGAGACCCAGTACTTC. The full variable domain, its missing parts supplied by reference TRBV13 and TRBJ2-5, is AAGVIQSPRHLIKEKRETATLKCYPIPRHDTVYWYQQGPGQDPQFLISFYEKMQSDKGSIPDRFSAQQFSDYHSELNMSSLELGDSALYFCASSPRSGGAETQYFGPGTRLLVL.